Listed below are T cell receptor beta chains from one sample, sequenced in a study of cytomegalovirus exposure and HLA in healthy donors. TCRdb keeps only in-frame clones here, not all; method: immunoSEQ multiplex PCR. The sample has about 180,000 clones, 82% seen once; the top ten hold approximately 0.55%. The sequenced sample was PBMCs. The receptors were gathered from a woman aged 50 to 60 in good health and CMV-seronegative. Each CDR3 is given with its conserved first and last residue. The D gene is left open where the match is weak. Clone size is stated in some rows and not others, as once, few, many or a class when expanded.

CASSKGLVREQFF | TGTGCCAGCAGCAAAGGACTAGTCCGCGAGCAGTTCTTC | TRBD2 | TRBJ2-1 | TRBV7-2 | NA
CASSPRDRGSYEQYF | TGTGCCAGTAGTCCCCGGGACAGGGGGTCCTACGAGCAGTACTTC | TRBD1 | TRBJ2-7 | TRBV19 | NA
CASSSTGTSGARAQYF | TGCGCCAGCAGCTCCACAGGGACTAGCGGTGCTAGGGCCCAGTACTTC | TRBD2 | TRBJ2-5 | TRBV5-1 | NA
CASSNRRENIQYF | TGTGCCAGCAGCAACCGACGGGAAAACATTCAGTACTTC | NA | TRBJ2-4 | TRBV13 | NA
CASSWPRGSYNEQFF | TGTGCCAGCAGCTGGCCCCGAGGGTCCTACAATGAGCAGTTCTTC | NA | TRBJ2-1 | TRBV5-6 | NA
CASSTGTGGSSPLHF | TGTGCCAGTAGTACCGGGACAGGGGGAAGTTCACCCCTCCACTTT | TRBD1 | TRBJ1-6 | TRBV19 | NA
CASSSGQFQYNEQFF | TGCGCCAGCAGCTCGGGACAGTTCCAATACAATGAGCAGTTCTTC | TRBD1 | TRBJ2-1 | TRBV5-1 | NA
CASSLSSGSLWNEQFF | TGTGCCAGCAGCTTATCTAGCGGGAGTTTATGGAATGAGCAGTTCTTC | TRBD2 | TRBJ2-1 | TRBV7-3 | NA
CASRPITGIDEQYF | TGTGCCAGCAGGCCGATAACAGGGATCGACGAGCAGTACTTC | NA | TRBJ2-7 | TRBV6-1 | NA
CASSLRATDTQYF | TGTGCCAGCAGTTTGAGGGCCACAGATACGCAGTATTTT | NA | TRBJ2-3 | TRBV27 | NA
CASSLQPGGNNEQFF | TGCGCCAGCAGCTTGCAACCCGGGGGGAACAATGAGCAGTTCTTC | TRBD2 | TRBJ2-1 | TRBV5-1 | NA
CASRRQGANEQFF | TGTGCCAGCAGGAGACAGGGGGCCAATGAGCAGTTCTTC | TRBD1 | TRBJ2-1 | TRBV6-1 | once
CASSSPYRQATQYF | TGCGCCAGCAGCTCCCCCTATCGCCAAGCTACGCAGTATTTT | NA | TRBJ2-3 | TRBV5-1 | NA
CASSSGGSSYNEQFF | TGTGCCAGCAGTTCTGGGGGGAGCTCCTACAATGAGCAGTTCTTC | NA | TRBJ2-1 | TRBV27 | once
CASSPSGLAGGYEQFF | TGTGCCAGCAGCCCATCCGGACTAGCGGGGGGCTATGAGCAGTTCTTC | TRBD2 | TRBJ2-1 | TRBV7-2 | NA
CASSRTGAAFF | TGTGCCAGCAGCCGGACAGGGGCAGCTTTCTTT | TRBD1 | TRBJ1-1 | TRBV7-9 | NA
CASSVAGDEQFF | TGTGCCAGCAGCGTAGCAGGGGATGAGCAGTTCTTC | NA | TRBJ2-1 | TRBV9 | NA
CATGEGQGISGNTIYF | TGTGCCACCGGGGAGGGACAGGGGATCTCTGGAAACACCATATATTTT | TRBD1 | TRBJ1-3 | TRBV19 | NA
CASSLVRATEAFF | TGCGCCAGCAGCTTGGTCAGGGCCACTGAAGCTTTCTTT | NA | TRBJ1-1 | TRBV5-1 | NA
CASKNPGGSTDTQYF | TGTGCCAGTAAAAATCCGGGGGGAAGCACAGATACGCAGTATTTT | TRBD2 | TRBJ2-3 | TRBV19 | NA
CASNQGSEQYF | TGTGCCAGCAACCAGGGCAGCGAGCAGTACTTC | NA | TRBJ2-7 | TRBV2 | NA
CAISEPVAGNEQFF | TGTGCCATCAGTGAGCCCGTGGCTGGCAATGAGCAGTTCTTC | NA | TRBJ2-1 | TRBV10-3 | NA
CASSEDRVSDTQYF | TGTGCCAGCAGTGAAGACAGGGTATCAGATACGCAGTATTTT | NA | TRBJ2-3 | TRBV6-1 | NA
CAISDVDSMVSPLHF | TGTGCCATCAGTGACGTCGACTCGATGGTTTCACCCCTCCACTTT | NA | TRBJ1-6 | TRBV10-3 | few
CASSQEEGGTNEKLFF | TGCGCCAGCAGCCAAGAGGAGGGGGGGACTAATGAAAAACTGTTTTTT | NA | TRBJ1-4 | TRBV4-1 | few
CASGGGRDEQFF | TGTGCCAGCGGGGGAGGCCGGGATGAGCAGTTCTTC | NA | TRBJ2-1 | TRBV28 | NA
CASSFTTRGQETQYF | TGTGCCAGCAGCTTTACAACTAGAGGACAAGAGACCCAGTACTTC | NA | TRBJ2-5 | TRBV5-4 | NA
CASTMGPGAFF | TGTGCCAGCACTATGGGCCCCGGAGCTTTCTTT | NA | TRBJ1-1 | TRBV6-1 | few